The 15 T cell receptor beta chains below all came from one sample that was sequenced in a study of beta chain features in type 1 diabetes. Of the isolated RNA, all was reverse transcribed, and so the sequenced material was expressed TCRB transcripts. Only in-frame clones appear in the TCRdb table, and some are missing; sequencing was by immunoSEQ multiplex PCR. The top ten hold approximately 0.019% of the sample, which has approximately 340,000 clones, around 15% seen once. The source material was naive CD4+ T cells from blood. The receptors here all came from a woman aged 18 to 35 in good health.

V gene TRBV6-4 combines with J gene TRBJ2-1; no clear D. With 0 bases removed from V and 4 bases from J, the gap between germline ends came to 4 bases. The germline CDR1 and CDR2 sequences are MRHNA and SNTAGT. The CDR3 is 13 residues long. The CDR3 protein is CASSDSTYNEQFF. CDR3 DNA: TGTGCCAGCAGTGACTCAACTTACAATGAGCAGTTCTTC.

The table lists this clone with a few counts. V gene TRBV4-1 combines with J gene TRBJ2-5; the D gene is possibly TRBD1 (5 bases). This CDR3 is built from 15 residues. Germline CDR1 reads MGHRA; CDR2 reads YSYEKL. V was pared by 7 bases and J by 4 bases, with 19 bases between. CDR3 bases: TGCGCCAGCACCCTCACAGGTGGTGTACGAGAGACCCAGTACTTC. This translates into CASTLTGGVRETQYF.

The chain has TRBV5-1 and TRBJ1-1; maybe TRBD1 (5 bases). CDR3 size: 14 residues. Germline CDR1 SGHRS, CDR2 YFSETQ. V was shortened by 0 bases and J by 6 bases, with 12 bases between the two germline ends. The CDR3 loop reads CASSLVSGEAEAFF. The CDR3 bases are TGCGCCAGCAGCTTGGTCTCGGGGGAGGCTGAAGCTTTCTTT.

The chain carries TRBV25-1 and TRBJ2-4, with a possible D match to TRBD2 (6 bases). This CDR3 comprises 14 residues. V was shortened by 3 bases and J by 8 bases, with 14 bases between the two germline ends. Per the germline V gene, CDR1 is MGHDK and CDR2 is SYGVNS. The DNA for the CDR3 is TGTGCCAGCAGTGATCCTCTAGCGTCGGACATTCAGTACTTC. Translated, it gives CASSDPLASDIQYF.

This clone came up a few times. The chain couples TRBV5-1 to TRBJ2-1, with 8 bases aligning to TRBD1. V shed 5 bases, J shed 4 bases, and the junction held 5 bases outside the gene matches. The CDR3 has 14 residues. Germline CDR1 is SGHRS and CDR2 is YFSETQ. CDR3 region: CASSRDRHYNEQFF. DNA for the CDR3: TGCGCCAGCAGTAGGGACAGGCATTACAATGAGCAGTTCTTC.

This clone turned up a few times. The chain recombines TRBV5-1 with TRBJ2-3; D may be TRBD2 (6 bases). Germline V lookup: CDR1 SGHRS, CDR2 YFSETQ. With 0 bases removed from V and 5 bases from J, the gap between germline ends came to 13 bases. The CDR3 is 15 residues long. Here the CDR3 DNA reads TGCGCCAGCAGCTTGGACGGGGGAAATCAAGATACGCAGTATTTT. Translation: CASSLDGGNQDTQYF.

This clone was counted only a few times. The gene calls are TRBV18 and TRBJ2-3; 7 bases are shared with TRBD2. There are 15 residues in the CDR3. The trim removed 5 bases at V and 0 bases at J, leaving 5 bases unmatched. The germline V gene has CDR1 KGHSH and CDR2 LQKENI. The CDR3 spells CASSINSGSTDTQYF. CDR3 DNA sequence: TGTGCCAGCTCAATTAATAGCGGGAGCACAGATACGCAGTATTTT.

Here the CDR3 reads CATQGEKLFF. CDR3 coding DNA: TGTGCCACTCAGGGGGAAAAACTGTTTTTT. J is TRBJ1-4 and V is TRBV2, with D maybe TRBD1 (6 bases). This CDR3 spans 10 amino acids. V gave up 10 bases and J gave up 8 bases, with 8 bases separating them. Germline-derived CDR1 and CDR2 are SNHLY and FYNNEI.

The chain couples TRBV29-1 to TRBJ1-1, with a tentative D call TRBD1 (5 bases). Germline loops: CDR1 SQVTM, CDR2 ANQGSEA. This CDR3 contains 14 residues. V lost 4 bases and J 4 bases, leaving 16 bases between the germline ends. The CDR3 nucleotides read TGCAGCGTTGTGGGGATATTCGGGGGCACTGAAGCTTTCTTT. Amino acids: CSVVGIFGGTEAFF.

The chain has TRBV25-1 and TRBJ1-5; D remains unclear. Germline V CDR1 and CDR2: MGHDK, SYGVNS. The CDR3 extends over 12 amino acids. The ends were cut back, 3 bases at V and 6 bases at J, with 6 bases in the middle. CDR3 protein: CASSDDIQPQHF. In DNA, the CDR3 is TGTGCCAGCAGTGACGACATTCAGCCCCAGCATTTT.

This clone occurred a few times. The V gene is TRBV27, the J gene TRBJ2-5; 10 bases line up with TRBD2. Germline V gives CDR1 MNHEY, CDR2 SMNVEV (reference sequence). This CDR3 region has 14 residues. V trimming: 6 bases; J trimming: 5 bases; junction bases outside the gene matches: 6. The CDR3 DNA sequence: TGTGCCAGCAGACCTAGCGGGAGTATGGAGACCCAGTACTTC. This sequence encodes CASRPSGSMETQYF.

This chain connects TRBV30 to TRBJ1-5; perhaps TRBD1 as D (5 bases). Trimming took off 5 bases at V and 4 bases at J, with 15 bases between the two ends. There are 14 residues in the CDR3. Germline V gene lookup returns CDR1 GTSNPN and CDR2 SVGIG (reference sequence). CDR3 loop: CAWGRDSSNQPQHF. CDR3 sequence (DNA): TGTGCCTGGGGCCGCGACAGTTCTAATCAGCCCCAGCATTTT. Full variable domain (remainder filled in from reference TRBV30 and TRBJ1-5): SQTIHQWPATLVQPVGSPLSLECTVEGTSNPNLYWYRQAAGRGLQLLFYSVGIGQISSEVPQNLSASRPQDRQFILSSKKLLLSDSGFYLCAWGRDSSNQPQHFGDGTRLSIL.

The J gene is TRBJ1-2, the V gene TRBV11-3, with 11 bases lining up with TRBD1. In germline, CDR1 is SGHNT, CDR2 YENEEA. V trimming: 4 bases; J trimming: 8 bases; junction bases outside the gene matches: 12. The CDR3 sequence is 16 residues long. CDR3 in amino acids: CASSSDPPDRGHGYTF. The CDR3 DNA reads TGTGCCAGCAGCTCCGACCCCCCGGACAGGGGGCACGGCTACACCTTC.

V is TRBV6-6 and J is TRBJ2-4, with D hard to call. The CDR3 is 14 residues long. Germline V gene data show CDR1 as MNHNY and CDR2 as SVGAGI (reference sequence). V lost 4 bases, J lost 3 bases, and 10 bases lay in between. The CDR3 loop reads CASSSTTIKNIQYF. The CDR3 nucleotides read TGTGCCAGCAGTTCAACAACTATCAAAAACATTCAGTACTTC.

The chain carries TRBV9 and TRBJ2-7; TRBD2 aligns across 7 bases. Germline lookup yields CDR1 SGDLS and CDR2 YYNGEE. The CDR3 contains 15 residues. V was pared by 1 base and J by 2 bases, with 6 bases of the junction left unmatched. The DNA for the CDR3 is TGTGCCAGCAGCGTACTCGCGGGAGTAACCTACGAGCAGTACTTC. This encodes CASSVLAGVTYEQYF. Variable domain in full (rest from reference TRBV9 and TRBJ2-7): DSGVTQTPKHLITATGQRVTLRCSPRSGDLSVYWYQQSLDQGLQFLIQYYNGEERAKGNILERFSAQQFPDLHSELNLSSLELGDSALYFCASSVLAGVTYEQYFGPGTRLTVT.